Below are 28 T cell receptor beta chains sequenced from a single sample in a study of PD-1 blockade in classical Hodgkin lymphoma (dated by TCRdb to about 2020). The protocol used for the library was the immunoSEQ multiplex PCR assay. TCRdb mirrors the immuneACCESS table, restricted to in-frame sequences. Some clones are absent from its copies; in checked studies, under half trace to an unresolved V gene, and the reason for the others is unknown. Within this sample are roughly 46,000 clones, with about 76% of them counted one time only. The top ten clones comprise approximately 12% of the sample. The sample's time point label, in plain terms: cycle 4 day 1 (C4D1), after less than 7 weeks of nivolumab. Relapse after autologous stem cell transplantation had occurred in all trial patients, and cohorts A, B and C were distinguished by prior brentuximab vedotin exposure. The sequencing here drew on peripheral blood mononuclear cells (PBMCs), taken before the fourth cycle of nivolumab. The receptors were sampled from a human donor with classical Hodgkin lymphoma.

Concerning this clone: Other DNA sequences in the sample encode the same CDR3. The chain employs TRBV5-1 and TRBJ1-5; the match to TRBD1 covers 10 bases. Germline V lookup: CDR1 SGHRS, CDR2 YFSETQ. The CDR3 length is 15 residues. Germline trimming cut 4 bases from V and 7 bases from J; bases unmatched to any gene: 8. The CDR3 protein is CASSLGQGTGQPQHF. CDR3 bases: TGCGCCAGCAGCCTGGGACAGGGGACGGGGCAGCCCCAGCATTTT.

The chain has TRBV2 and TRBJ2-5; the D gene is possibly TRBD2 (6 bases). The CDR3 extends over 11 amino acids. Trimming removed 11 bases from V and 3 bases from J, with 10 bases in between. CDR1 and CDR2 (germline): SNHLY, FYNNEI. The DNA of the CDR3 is TGTGCCGGAGGGACCGAAGAGACCCAGTACTTC. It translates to CAGGTEETQYF.

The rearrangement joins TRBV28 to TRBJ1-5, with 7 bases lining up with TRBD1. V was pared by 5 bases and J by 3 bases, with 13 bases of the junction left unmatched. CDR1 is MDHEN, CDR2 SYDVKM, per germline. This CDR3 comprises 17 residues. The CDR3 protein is CASSQLSRTGVNQPQHF. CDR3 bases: TGTGCCAGCAGTCAACTATCCCGGACAGGCGTCAATCAGCCCCAGCATTTT.

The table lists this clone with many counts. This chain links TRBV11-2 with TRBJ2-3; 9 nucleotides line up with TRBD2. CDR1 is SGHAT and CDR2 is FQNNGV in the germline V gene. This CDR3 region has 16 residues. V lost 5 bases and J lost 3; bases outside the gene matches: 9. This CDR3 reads CASSPLGAGGTDTQYF. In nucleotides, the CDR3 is TGTGCCAGCAGCCCCCTAGGGGCGGGGGGGACAGATACGCAGTATTTT.

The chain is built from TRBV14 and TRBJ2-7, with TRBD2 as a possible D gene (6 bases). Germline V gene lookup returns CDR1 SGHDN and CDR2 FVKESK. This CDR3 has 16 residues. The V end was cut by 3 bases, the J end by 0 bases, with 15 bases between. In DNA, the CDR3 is TGTGCCAGCAGCCACGCCGGGAGAGAGAACTCCTACGAGCAGTACTTC. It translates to CASSHAGRENSYEQYF.

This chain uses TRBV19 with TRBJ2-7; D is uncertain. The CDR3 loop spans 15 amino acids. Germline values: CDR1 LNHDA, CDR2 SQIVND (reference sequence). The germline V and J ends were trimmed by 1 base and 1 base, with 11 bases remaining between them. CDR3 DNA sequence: TGTGCCAGTAGTATAGGCCAGGACCTTTCCTACGAGCAGTACTTC. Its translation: CASSIGQDLSYEQYF.

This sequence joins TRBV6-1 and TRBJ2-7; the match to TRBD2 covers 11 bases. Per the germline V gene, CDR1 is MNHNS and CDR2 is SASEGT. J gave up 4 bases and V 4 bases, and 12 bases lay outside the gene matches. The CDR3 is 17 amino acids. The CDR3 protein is CASSGTLAGLAGYEQYF. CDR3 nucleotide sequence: TGTGCCAGCAGTGGAACCCTTGCAGGACTAGCGGGTTACGAGCAGTACTTC.

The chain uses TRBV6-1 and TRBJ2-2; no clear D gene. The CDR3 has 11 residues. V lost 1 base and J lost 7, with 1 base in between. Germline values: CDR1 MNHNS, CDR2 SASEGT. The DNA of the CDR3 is TGTGCCAGCAGTGAAGTCGGGGAGCTGTTTTTT. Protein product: CASSEVGELFF.

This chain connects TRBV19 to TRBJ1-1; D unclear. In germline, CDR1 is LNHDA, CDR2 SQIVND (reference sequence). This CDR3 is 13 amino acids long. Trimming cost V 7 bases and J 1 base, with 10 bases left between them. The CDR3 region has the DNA TGTGCCAGTATACGTCAGCAGAACACTGAAGCTTTCTTT. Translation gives CASIRQQNTEAFF.

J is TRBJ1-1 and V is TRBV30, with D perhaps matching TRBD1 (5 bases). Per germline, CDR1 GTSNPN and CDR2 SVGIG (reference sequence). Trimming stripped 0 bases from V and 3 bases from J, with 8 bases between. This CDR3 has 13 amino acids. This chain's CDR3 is CAWSVEGYTEAFF. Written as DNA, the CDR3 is TGTGCCTGGAGTGTGGAGGGGTACACTGAAGCTTTCTTT.

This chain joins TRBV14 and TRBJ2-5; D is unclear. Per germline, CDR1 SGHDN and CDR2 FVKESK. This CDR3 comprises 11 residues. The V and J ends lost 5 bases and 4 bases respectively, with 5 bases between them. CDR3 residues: CASSLGETQYF. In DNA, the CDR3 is TGTGCCAGCAGCTTAGGAGAGACCCAGTACTTC.

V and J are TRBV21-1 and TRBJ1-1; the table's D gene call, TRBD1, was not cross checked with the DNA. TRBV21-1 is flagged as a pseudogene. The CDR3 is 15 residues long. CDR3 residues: CASSKEQGAGTEAFF. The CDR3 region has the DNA TGTGCCAGCAGCAAAGAGCAGGGGGCGGGCACTGAAGCTTTCTTT.

CDR3 residues: CASSLIPGDPRNEQFF. Written as DNA, the CDR3 is TGTGCCAGCAGCCTGATCCCCGGGGACCCGAGAAATGAGCAGTTCTTC. This chain links TRBV7-9 with TRBJ2-1, with D perhaps assigned TRBD1 or TRBD2 (5 bases each). CDR3 size: 16 residues. V lost 5 bases and J 7 bases, leaving 21 bases between the germline ends. CDR1 is SEHNR, CDR2 FQNEAQ, per germline (reference sequence).

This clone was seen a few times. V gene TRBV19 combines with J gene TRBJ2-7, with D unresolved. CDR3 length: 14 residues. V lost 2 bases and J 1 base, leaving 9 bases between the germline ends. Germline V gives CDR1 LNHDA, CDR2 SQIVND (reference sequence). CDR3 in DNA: TGTGCCAGTAGTATAAGGGTAGGGTCCTACGAGCAGTACTTC. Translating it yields CASSIRVGSYEQYF.

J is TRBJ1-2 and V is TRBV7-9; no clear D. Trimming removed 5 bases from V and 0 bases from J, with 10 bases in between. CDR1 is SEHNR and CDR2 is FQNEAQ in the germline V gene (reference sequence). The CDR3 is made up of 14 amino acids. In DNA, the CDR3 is TGTGCCAGCAGCCCCCTCGGAGCTAACTATGGCTACACCTTC. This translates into CASSPLGANYGYTF.

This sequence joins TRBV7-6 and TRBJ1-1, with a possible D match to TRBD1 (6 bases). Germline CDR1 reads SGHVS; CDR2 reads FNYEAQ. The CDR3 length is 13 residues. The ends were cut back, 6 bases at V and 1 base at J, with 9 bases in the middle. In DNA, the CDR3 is TGTGCCAGCAGTTCGGGACAGAACACTGAAGCTTTCTTT. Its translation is CASSSGQNTEAFF. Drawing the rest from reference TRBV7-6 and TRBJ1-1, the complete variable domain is GAGVSQSPRYKVTKRGQDVALRCDPISGHVSLYWYRQALGQGPEFLTYFNYEAQQDKSGLPNDRFSAERPEGSISTLTIQRTEQRDSAMYRCASSSGQNTEAFFGQGTRLTVV.

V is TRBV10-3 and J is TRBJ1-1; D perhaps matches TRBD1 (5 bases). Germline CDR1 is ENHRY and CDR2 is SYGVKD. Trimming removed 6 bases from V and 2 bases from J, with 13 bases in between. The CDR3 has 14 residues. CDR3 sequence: CAIRDLTENTEAFF. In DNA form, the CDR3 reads TGTGCCATCAGGGACCTGACAGAAAACACTGAAGCTTTCTTT.

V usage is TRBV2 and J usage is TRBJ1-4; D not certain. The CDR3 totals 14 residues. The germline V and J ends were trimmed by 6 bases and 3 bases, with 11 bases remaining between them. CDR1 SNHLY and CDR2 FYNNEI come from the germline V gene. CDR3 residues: CASRGGLANEKLFF. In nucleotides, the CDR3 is TGTGCCAGCAGGGGAGGTCTCGCTAATGAAAAACTGTTTTTT.

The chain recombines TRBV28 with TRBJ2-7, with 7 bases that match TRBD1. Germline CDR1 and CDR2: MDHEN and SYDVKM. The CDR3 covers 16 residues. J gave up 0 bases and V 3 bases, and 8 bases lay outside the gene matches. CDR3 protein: CASSFLGGYSSYEQYF. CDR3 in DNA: TGTGCCAGCAGTTTTTTAGGGGGCTACAGCTCCTACGAGCAGTACTTC.

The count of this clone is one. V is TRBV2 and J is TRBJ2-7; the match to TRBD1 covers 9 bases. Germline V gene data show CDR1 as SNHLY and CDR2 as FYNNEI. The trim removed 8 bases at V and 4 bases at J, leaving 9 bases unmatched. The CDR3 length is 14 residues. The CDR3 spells CASSDRGPLYEQYF. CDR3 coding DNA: TGTGCCAGCTCGGACAGGGGCCCCCTATACGAGCAGTACTTC.

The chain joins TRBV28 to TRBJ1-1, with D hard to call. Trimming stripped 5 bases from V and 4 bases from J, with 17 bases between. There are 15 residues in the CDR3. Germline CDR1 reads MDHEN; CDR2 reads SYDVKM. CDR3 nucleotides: TGTGCCAGCAGTAGAGCGTACAGTCCATCCACTGAAGCTTTCTTT. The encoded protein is CASSRAYSPSTEAFF.

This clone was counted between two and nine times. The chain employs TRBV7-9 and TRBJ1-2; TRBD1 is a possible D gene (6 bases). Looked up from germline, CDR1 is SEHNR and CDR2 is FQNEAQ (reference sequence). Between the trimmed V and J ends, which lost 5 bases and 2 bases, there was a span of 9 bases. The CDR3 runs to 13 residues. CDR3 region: CASSGGQNYGYTF. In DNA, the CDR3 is TGTGCCAGCAGCGGCGGACAGAACTATGGCTACACCTTC.

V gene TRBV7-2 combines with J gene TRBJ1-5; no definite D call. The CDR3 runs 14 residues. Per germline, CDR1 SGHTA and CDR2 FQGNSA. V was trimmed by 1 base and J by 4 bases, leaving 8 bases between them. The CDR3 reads CASSLVAGNQPQHF. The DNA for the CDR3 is TGTGCCAGCAGCTTAGTGGCGGGGAATCAGCCCCAGCATTTT.

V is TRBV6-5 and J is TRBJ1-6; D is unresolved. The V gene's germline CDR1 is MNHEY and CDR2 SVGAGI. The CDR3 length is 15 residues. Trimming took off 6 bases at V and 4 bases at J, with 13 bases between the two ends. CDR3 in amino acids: CASRAPGVYNSPLHF. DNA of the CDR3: TGTGCCAGCAGGGCCCCGGGAGTTTATAATTCACCCCTCCACTTT.

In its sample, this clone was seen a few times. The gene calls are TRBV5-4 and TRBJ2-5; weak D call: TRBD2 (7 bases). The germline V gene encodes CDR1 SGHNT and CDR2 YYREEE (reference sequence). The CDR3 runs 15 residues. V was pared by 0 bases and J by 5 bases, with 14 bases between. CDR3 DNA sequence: TGTGCCAGCAGCTTGGGCAGGGGAGGGAGGGAGACCCAGTACTTC. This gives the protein CASSLGRGGRETQYF.

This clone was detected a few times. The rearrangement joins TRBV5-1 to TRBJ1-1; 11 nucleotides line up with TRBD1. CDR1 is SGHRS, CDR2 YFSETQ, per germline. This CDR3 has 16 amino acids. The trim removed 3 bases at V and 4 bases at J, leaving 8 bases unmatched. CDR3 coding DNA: TGCGCCAGCAGCTACGGACAGGGGGCGTATGGCACTGAAGCTTTCTTT. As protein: CASSYGQGAYGTEAFF.

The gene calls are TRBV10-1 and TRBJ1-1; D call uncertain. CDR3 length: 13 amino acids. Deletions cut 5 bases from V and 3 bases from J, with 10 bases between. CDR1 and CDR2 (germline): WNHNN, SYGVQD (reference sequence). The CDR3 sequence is CASSSDIYTEAFF. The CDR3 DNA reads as TGCGCCAGCAGTTCTGACATATACACTGAAGCTTTCTTT.

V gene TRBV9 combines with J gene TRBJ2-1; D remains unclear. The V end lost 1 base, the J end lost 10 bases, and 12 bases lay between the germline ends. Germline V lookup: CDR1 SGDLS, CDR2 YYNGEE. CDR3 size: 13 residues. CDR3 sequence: CASSVSRLQEQFF. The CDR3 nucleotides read TGTGCCAGCAGCGTATCACGATTGCAAGAGCAGTTCTTC.